The T cell receptor (beta chain) under discussion was sequenced for a study of Ad26.COV2.S vaccination and SARS-CoV-2 variants. On this clone: The target antigen is unknown.

Assay: immunoSEQ multiplex PCR; the TCRdb copy retains only in-frame clones and omits some. The sample contains about 350,000 clones, around 90% of which appear only once. Study conclusions and caveats: Placebo and vaccine recipients had non-spike TCR breadth that was similar.

Germline-derived CDR1 and CDR2 are LNHDA and SQIVND (reference sequence). V lost 6 bases, J lost 6 bases, and 8 bases stayed unmatched. This CDR3 contains 15 residues. The material sequenced was peripheral blood, taken after recovery from COVID-19. The TCR originated in a human donor who had recovered from COVID-19. V gene TRBV19 combines with J gene TRBJ2-1; 10 bases align to TRBD2. This chain's CDR3 is CASSTSGVPFNEQFF. The DNA of the CDR3 is TGTGCCAGTAGCACTAGCGGGGTGCCCTTCAATGAGCAGTTCTTC.